This T cell receptor beta chain stems from a study of blood T cell repertoires in COVID-19. The study drew participants aged about 18 to 89 years from about two dozen US areas. Two negative PCRs, clearance, or symptom resolution were required of recovered Cohort 3 donors. Sequencing used immunoSEQ multiplex PCR; TCRdb keeps in-frame clones, though not all of them. The sample has some 150,000 clones; over 65% are singletons. The junction had 4 bases not matched to a gene; V was cut back by 4 bases and J by 8 bases. CDR1 is SGHRS, CDR2 YFSETQ, per germline. CDR3 length: 13 residues. Sequencing used PBMCs or T cells enriched from blood (not recorded which). This TCR was recovered from a woman in her forties or fifties who had recovered from COVID-19. The chain employs TRBV5-1 and TRBJ1-4; TRBD1 matches at 8 bases. CDR3: CASSPGQGEKLFF. The CDR3 DNA sequence: TGCGCCAGCAGCCCCGGACAGGGCGAAAAACTGTTTTTT.